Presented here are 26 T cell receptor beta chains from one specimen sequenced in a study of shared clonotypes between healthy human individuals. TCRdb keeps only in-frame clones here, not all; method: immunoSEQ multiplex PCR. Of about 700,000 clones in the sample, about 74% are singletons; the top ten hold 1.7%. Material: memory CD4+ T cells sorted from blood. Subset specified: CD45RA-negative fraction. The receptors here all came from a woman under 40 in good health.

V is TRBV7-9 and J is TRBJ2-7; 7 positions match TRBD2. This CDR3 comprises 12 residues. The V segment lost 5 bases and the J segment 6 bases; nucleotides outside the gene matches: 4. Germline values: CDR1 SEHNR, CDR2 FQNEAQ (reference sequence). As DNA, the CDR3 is TGTGCCAGCAGCCCCACGGGGGGCGAGCAGTACTTC. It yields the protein CASSPTGGEQYF.

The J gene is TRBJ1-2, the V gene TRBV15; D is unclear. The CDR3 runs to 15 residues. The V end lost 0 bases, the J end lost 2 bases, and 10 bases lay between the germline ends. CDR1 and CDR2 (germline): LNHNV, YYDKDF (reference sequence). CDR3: CATSRDPNSNYGYTF. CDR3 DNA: TGTGCCACCAGCAGAGATCCGAACAGCAACTATGGCTACACCTTC.

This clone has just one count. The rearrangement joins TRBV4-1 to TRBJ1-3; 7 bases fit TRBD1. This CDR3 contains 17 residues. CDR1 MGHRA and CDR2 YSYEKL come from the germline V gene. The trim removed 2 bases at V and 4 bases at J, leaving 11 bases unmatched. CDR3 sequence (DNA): TGCGCCAGCAGCCAACAAAACCTCAGGGGGAACGGAAACACCATATATTTT. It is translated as CASSQQNLRGNGNTIYF.

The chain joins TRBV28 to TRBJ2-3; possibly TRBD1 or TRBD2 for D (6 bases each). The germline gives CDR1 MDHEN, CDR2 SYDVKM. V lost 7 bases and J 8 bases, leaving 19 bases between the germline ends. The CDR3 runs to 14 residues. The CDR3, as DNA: TGTGCCAGCATCCCGGCGTCGGGGGCAGGTACGCAGTATTTT. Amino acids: CASIPASGAGTQYF. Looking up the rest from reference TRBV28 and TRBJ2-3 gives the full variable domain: DVKVTQSSRYLVKRTGEKVFLECVQDMDHENMFWYRQDPGLGLRLIYFSYDVKMKEKGDIPEGYSVSREKKERFSLILESASTNQTSMYLCASIPASGAGTQYFGPGTRLTVL.

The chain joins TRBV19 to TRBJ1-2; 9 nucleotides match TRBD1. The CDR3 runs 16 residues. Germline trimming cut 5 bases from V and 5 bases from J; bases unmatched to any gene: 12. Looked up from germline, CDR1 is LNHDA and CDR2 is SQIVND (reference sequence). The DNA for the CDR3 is TGTGCCAGTAGTGCCCTCCCACAGGGGGCGAGGTATGGCTACACCTTC. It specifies CASSALPQGARYGYTF.

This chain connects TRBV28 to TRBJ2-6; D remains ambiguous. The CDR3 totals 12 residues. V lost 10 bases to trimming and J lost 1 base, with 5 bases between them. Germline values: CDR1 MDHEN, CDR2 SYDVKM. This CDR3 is CATRSGANVLTF. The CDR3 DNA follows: TGTGCCACCAGATCTGGGGCCAACGTCCTGACTTTC.

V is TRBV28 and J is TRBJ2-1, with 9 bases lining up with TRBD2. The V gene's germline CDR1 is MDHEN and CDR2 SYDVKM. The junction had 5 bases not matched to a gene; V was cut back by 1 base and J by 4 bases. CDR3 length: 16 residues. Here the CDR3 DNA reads TGTGCCAGCAGTTTATCCCTCCTAGCGGGGTACAATGAGCAGTTCTTC. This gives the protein CASSLSLLAGYNEQFF.

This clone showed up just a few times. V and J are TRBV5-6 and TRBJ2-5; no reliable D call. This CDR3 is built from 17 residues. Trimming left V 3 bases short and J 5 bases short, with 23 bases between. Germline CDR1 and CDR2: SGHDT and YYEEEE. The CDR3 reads CASSSVRHRVPYETQYF. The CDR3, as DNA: TGTGCCAGCAGCTCTGTAAGACACCGAGTACCTTATGAGACCCAGTACTTC.

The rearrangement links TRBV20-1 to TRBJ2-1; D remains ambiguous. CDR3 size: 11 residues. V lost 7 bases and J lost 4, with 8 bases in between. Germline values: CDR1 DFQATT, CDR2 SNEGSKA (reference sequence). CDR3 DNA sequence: TGCAGTGACGCGCTGTACAATGAGCAGTTCTTC. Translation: CSDALYNEQFF.

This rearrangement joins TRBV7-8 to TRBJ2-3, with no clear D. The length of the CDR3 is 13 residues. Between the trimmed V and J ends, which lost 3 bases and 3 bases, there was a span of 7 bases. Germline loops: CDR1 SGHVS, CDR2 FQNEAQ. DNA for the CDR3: TGTGCCAGCAGCTTTAGGTTAACAGATACGCAGTATTTT. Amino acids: CASSFRLTDTQYF. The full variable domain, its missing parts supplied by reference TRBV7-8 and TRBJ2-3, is GAGVSQSPRYKVAKRGQDVALRCDPISGHVSLFWYQQALGQGPEFLTYFQNEAQLDKSGLPSDRFFAERPEGSVSTLKIQRTQQEDSAVYLCASSFRLTDTQYFGPGTRLTVL.

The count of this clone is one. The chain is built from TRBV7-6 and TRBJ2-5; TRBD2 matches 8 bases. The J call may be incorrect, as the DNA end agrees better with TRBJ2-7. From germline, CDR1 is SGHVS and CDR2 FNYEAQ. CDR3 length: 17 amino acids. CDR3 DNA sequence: TGTGCCAGCAGCTTAAGTAGTTTCCGGGGACTAGGCTACGAGCAGTACTTC. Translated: CASSLSSFRGLGYEQYF.

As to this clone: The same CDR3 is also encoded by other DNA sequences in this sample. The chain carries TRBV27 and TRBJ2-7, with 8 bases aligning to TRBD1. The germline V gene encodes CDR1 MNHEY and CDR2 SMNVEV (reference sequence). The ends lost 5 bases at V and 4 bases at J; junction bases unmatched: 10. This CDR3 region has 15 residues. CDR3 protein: CASSPDDRGGYEQYF. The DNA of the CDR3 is TGTGCCAGCAGTCCCGACGACAGGGGCGGGTACGAGCAGTACTTC.

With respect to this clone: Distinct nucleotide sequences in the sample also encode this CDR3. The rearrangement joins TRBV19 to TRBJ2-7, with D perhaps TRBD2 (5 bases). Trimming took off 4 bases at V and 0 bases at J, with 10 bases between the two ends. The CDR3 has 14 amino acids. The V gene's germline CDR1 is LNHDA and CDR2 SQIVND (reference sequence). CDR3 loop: CASSRRTASYEQYF. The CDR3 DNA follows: TGTGCCAGTAGTAGGAGGACTGCCTCCTACGAGCAGTACTTC.

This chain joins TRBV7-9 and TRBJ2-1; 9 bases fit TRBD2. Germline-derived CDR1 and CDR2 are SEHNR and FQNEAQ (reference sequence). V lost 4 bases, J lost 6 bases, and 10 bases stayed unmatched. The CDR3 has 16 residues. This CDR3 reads CASSYRASGIINEQFF. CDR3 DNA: TGTGCCAGCAGCTACAGGGCTAGCGGGATAATCAATGAGCAGTTCTTC.

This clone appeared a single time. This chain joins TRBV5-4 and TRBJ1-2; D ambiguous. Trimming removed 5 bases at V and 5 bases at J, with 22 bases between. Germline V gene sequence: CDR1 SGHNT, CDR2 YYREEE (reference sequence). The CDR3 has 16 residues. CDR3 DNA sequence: TGTGCCAGCAGTCTCTCCACGTCACCGGGAAGTTATGGCTACACCTTC. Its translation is CASSLSTSPGSYGYTF.

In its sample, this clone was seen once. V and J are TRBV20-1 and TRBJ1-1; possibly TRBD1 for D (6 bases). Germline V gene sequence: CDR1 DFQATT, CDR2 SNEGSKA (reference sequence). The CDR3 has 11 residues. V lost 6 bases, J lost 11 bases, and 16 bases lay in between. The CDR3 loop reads CSAGRGAKAFF. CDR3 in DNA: TGCAGTGCCGGGCGGGGGGCAAAGGCTTTCTTT.

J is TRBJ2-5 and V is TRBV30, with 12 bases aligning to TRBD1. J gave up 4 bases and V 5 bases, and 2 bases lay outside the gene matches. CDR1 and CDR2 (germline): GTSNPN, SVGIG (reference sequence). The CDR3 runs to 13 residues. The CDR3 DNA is TGTGCCTGGGGGACAGGGGGCACAGAGACCCAGTACTTC. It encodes CAWGTGGTETQYF.

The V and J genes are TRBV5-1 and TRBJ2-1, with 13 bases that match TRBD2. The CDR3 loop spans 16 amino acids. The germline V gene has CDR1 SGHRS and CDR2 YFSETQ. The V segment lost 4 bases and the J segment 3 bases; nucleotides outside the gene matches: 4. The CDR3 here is CASSVWTSGSYNEQFF. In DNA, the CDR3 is TGCGCCAGCAGCGTCTGGACTAGCGGGAGCTACAATGAGCAGTTCTTC.

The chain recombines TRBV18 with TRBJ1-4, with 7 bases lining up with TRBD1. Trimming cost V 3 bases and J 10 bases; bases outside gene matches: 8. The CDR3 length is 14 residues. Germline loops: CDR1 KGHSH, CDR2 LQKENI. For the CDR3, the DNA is TGTGCCAGCTCACCCGAGGGGGCGACTGGAAAACTGTTTTTT. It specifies CASSPEGATGKLFF.

CDR3 residues: CASMLGGYVRQPQHF. CDR3 nucleotides: TGTGCCAGCATGCTGGGGGGGTACGTCAGGCAGCCCCAGCATTTT. V usage is TRBV28 and J usage is TRBJ1-5, with a weak D call TRBD1 (5 bases). CDR1 and CDR2 (germline): MDHEN, SYDVKM. CDR3 length: 15 residues. V was pared by 7 bases and J by 7 bases, with 20 bases between.

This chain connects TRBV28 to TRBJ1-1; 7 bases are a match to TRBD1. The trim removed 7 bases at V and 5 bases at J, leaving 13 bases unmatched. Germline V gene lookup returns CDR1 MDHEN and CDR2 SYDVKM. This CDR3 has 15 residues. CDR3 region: CASIQGAGGRTEAFF. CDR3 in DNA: TGTGCCAGCATCCAGGGCGCAGGGGGGAGGACTGAAGCTTTCTTT.

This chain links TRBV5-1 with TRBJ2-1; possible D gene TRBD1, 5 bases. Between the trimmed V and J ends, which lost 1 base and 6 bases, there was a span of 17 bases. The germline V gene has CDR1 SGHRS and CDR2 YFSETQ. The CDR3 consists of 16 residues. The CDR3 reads CASSLTGVAQINEQFF. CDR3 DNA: TGCGCCAGCAGCTTGACAGGCGTCGCCCAGATCAATGAGCAGTTCTTC.

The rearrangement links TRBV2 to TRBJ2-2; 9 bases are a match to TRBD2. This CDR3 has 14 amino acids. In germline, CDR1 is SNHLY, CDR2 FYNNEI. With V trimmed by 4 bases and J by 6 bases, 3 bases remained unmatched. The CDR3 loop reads CASSAGLASGELFF. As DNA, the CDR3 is TGTGCCAGCAGTGCTGGACTAGCGTCCGGGGAGCTGTTTTTT.

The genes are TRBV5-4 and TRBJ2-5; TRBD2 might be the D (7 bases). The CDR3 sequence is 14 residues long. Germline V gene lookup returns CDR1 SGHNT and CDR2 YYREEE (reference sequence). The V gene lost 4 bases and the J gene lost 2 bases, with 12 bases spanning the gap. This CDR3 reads CASSQRDTQETQYF. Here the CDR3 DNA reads TGTGCCAGCAGCCAGCGGGACACACAAGAGACCCAGTACTTC.

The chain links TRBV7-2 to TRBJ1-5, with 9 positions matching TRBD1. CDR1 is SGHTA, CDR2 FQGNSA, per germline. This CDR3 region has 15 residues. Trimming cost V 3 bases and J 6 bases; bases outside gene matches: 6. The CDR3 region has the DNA TGTGCCAGCAGCTTTTTAAGACAGGGGGGTCAGCCCCAGCATTTT. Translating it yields CASSFLRQGGQPQHF. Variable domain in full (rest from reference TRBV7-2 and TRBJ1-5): GAGVSQSPSNKVTEKGKDVELRCDPISGHTALYWYRQSLGQGLEFLIYFQGNSAPDKSGLPSDRFSAERTGGSVSTLTIQRTQQEDSAVYLCASSFLRQGGQPQHFGDGTRLSIL.

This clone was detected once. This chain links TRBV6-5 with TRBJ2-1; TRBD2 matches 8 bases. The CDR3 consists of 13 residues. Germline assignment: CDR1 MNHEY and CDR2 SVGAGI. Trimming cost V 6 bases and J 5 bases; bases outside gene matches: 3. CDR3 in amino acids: CASRQRGNNEQFF. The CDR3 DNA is TGTGCCAGCAGACAGCGGGGGAACAATGAGCAGTTCTTC.